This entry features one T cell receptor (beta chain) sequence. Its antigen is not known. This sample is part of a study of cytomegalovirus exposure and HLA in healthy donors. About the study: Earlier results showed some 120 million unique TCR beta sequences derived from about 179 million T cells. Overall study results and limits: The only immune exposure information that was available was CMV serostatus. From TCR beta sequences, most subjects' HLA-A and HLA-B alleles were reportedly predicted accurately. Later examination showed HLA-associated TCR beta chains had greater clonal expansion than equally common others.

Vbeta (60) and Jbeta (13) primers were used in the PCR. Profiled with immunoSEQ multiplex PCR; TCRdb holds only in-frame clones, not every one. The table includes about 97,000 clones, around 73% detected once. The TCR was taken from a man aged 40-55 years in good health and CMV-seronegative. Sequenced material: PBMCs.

The CDR3 DNA is TGTGCCAGCTCACCACCTCGACAGGGGGATAGCAATCAGCCCCAGCATTTT. Amino acid sequence: CASSPPRQGDSNQPQHF. This chain joins TRBV18 and TRBJ1-5; 9 bases fit TRBD1. Per germline, CDR1 KGHSH and CDR2 LQKENI. The CDR3 consists of 17 residues. Trimming took 0 bases from V and 0 from J; bases not matched to a gene: 3.